Described below is a single TCR beta chain sequence and its context. CDR3 size: 13 residues. V gave up 0 bases and J gave up 5 bases, with 7 bases separating them. Germline values: CDR1 SNHLY, CDR2 FYNNEI. The Seattle patients joined while their infection was active and were tracked longitudinally afterward. The data derive from a study of blood T cell repertoires in COVID-19. Study-level information: There were acute and convalescent COVID-19 samples, and they came from the United States, Italy and Spain.

In the original analysis: Amplified reference gene primers provided the basis for estimating nucleated cell counts. Measured with immunoSEQ multiplex PCR; TCRdb has only the in-frame clones, and not every one. V and J calls and clone size come straight from that table; D and trimming were deduced from the DNA. The data contain under 250,000 clones, roughly 80% of them singletons. The J gene is TRBJ1-2, the V gene TRBV2; no reliable D call. The source is a woman aged 40-49 years with COVID-19, enrolled during active disease. Sequenced material: peripheral blood. CDR3 protein: CASSEAPRYGYTF. The CDR3 DNA reads as TGTGCCAGCAGTGAAGCCCCCAGATATGGCTACACCTTC. Supplemented by reference TRBV2 and TRBJ1-2, the full variable domain reads EPEVTQTPSHQVTQMGQEVILRCVPISNHLYFYWYRQILGQKVEFLVSFYNNEISEKSEIFDDQFSVERPDGSNFTLKIRSTKLEDSAMYFCASSEAPRYGYTFGSGTRLTVV.